This TCR beta chain was observed in a study of T cell responses to AZD1222 COVID-19 vaccine. Notes on the study in general: Among the donors, most were white British and more were female, and clonal diversity was possibly underestimated.

Per the germline V gene, CDR1 is DFQATT and CDR2 is SNEGSKA (reference sequence). This CDR3 comprises 14 residues. V gave up 3 bases and J gave up 3 bases, with 15 bases separating them. Clones were sequenced by immunoSEQ multiplex PCR, and TCRdb holds only the in-frame ones, with some missing. The sample holds about 56,000 clones; approximately 85% are singletons and the top ten take about 15%. A word on this clone: The antigen is unknown.

The material sequenced was peripheral blood, taken on day 0 of AZD1222 vaccination. The TCR comes from an adult in good health. V is TRBV20-1 and J is TRBJ2-7; perhaps TRBD2 as D (6 bases). DNA for the CDR3: TGCAGTGCTAGTCCCGGGACTTCTTACTACGAGCAGTACTTC. It translates to CSASPGTSYYEQYF.